The sample holds one count of the clone carrying this TCR beta chain. This sample was included in a study of control samples from healthy donors and cancer patients. Here immunoSEQ multiplex PCR was the method, and the copy in TCRdb shows in-frame clones only, minus some. The sample holds roughly 150,000 clones, roughly 92% seen once. The CDR3 extends over 15 amino acids. Germline-derived CDR1 and CDR2 are SGHRS and YFSETQ. Trimming took off 7 bases at V and 6 bases at J, with 19 bases between the two ends. Sequencing was done on a sample of blood. This receptor was identified in a man aged 45-65 years in good health. The V and J genes are TRBV5-1 and TRBJ2-2; a weak D match, TRBD1 (6 bases). CDR3 amino acids: CASGLGTQVPGELFF. The CDR3 bases are TGCGCCAGCGGTCTCGGGACACAGGTACCCGGGGAGCTGTTTTTT.